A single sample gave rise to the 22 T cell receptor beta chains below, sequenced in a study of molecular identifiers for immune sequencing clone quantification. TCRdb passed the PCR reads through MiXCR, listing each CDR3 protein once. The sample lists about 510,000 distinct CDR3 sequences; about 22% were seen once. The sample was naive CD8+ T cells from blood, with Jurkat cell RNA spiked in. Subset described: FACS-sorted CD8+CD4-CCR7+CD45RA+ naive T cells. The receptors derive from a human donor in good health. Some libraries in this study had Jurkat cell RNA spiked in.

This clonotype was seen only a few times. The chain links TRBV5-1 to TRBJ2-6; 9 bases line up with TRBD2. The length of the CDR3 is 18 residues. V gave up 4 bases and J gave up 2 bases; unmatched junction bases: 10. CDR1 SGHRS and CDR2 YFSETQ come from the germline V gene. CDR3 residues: CASSPLLREGPGANVLTF. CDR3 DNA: TGCGCCAGCAGCCCGCTTTTGCGGGAGGGCCCTGGGGCCAACGTCCTGACTTTC.

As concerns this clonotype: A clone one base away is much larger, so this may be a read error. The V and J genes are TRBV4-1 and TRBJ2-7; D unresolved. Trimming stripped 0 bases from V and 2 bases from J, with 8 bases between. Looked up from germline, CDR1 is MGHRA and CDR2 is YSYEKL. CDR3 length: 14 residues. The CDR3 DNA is TGCGCCAGCAGCCAAGACCAGGCGCCCTACGAGCAGTACTTC. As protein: CASSQDQAPYEQYF.

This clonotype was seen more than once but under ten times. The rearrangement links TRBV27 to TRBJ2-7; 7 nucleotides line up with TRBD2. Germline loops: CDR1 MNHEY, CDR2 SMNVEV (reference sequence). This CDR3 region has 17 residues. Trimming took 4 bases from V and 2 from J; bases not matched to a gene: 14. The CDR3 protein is CASSSQQFGGSPYEQYF. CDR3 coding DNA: TGTGCCAGCAGTTCCCAGCAATTTGGCGGGAGTCCCTACGAGCAGTACTTC.

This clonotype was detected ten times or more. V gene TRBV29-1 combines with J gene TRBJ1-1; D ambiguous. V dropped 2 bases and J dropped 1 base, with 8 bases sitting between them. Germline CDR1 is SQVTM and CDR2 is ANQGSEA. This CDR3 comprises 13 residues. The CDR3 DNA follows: TGCAGCGTTGAACGGCAGCAGAACACTGAAGCTTTCTTT. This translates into CSVERQQNTEAFF. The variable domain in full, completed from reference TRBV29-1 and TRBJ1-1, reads SAVISQKPSRDICQRGTSLTIQCQVDSQVTMMFWYRQQPGQSLTLIATANQGSEATYESGFVIDKFPISRPNLTFSTLTVSNMSPEDSSIYLCSVERQQNTEAFFGQGTRLTVV.

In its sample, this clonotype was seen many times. Here the CDR3 DNA reads TGCAGCGTTGAGGTGTTCACTGAAGCTTTCTTT. It encodes CSVEVFTEAFF. The chain uses TRBV29-1 and TRBJ1-1; D uncertain. The germline V gene encodes CDR1 SQVTM and CDR2 ANQGSEA. V was clipped by 3 bases and J by 4 bases, with 6 bases between them. This CDR3 is built from 11 residues. The entire variable domain, with the rest obtained from reference TRBV29-1 and TRBJ1-1, is as follows: SAVISQKPSRDICQRGTSLTIQCQVDSQVTMMFWYRQQPGQSLTLIATANQGSEATYESGFVIDKFPISRPNLTFSTLTVSNMSPEDSSIYLCSVEVFTEAFFGQGTRLTVV.

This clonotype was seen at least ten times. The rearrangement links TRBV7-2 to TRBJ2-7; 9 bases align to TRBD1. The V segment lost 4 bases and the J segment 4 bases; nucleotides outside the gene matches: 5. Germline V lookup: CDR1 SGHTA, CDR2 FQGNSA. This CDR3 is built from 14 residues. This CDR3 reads CASSSDRGGYEQYF. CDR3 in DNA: TGTGCCAGCAGCTCGGACAGGGGAGGGTACGAGCAGTACTTC.

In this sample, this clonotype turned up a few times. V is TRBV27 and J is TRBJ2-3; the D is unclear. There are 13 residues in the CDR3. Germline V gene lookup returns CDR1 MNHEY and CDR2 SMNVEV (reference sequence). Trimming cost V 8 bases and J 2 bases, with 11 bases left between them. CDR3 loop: CASGLGNTDTQYF. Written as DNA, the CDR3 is TGTGCCAGCGGGTTGGGCAACACAGATACGCAGTATTTT.

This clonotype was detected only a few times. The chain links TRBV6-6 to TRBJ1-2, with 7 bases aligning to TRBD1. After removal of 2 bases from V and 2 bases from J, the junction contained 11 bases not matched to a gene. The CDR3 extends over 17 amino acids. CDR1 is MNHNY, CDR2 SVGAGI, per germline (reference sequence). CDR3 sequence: CASSYTKTGEKNYGYTF. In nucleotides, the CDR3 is TGTGCCAGCAGTTACACGAAAACAGGGGAAAAAAACTATGGCTACACCTTC.

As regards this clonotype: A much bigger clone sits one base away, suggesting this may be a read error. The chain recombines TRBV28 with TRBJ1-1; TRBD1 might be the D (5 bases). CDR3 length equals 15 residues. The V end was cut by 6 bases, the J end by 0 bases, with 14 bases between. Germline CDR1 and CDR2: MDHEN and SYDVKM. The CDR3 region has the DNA TGTGCCAGCAGCCCCCGACAGTCACTGAACACTGAAGCTTTCTTT. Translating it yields CASSPRQSLNTEAFF.

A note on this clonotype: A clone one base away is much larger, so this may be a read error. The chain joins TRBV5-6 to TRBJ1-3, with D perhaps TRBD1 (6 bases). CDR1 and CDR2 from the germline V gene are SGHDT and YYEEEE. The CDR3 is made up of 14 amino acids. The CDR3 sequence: CAGSLAGGVNTIYF. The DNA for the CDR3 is TGTGCCGGCAGCTTGGCCGGGGGCGTAAACACCATATATTTT.

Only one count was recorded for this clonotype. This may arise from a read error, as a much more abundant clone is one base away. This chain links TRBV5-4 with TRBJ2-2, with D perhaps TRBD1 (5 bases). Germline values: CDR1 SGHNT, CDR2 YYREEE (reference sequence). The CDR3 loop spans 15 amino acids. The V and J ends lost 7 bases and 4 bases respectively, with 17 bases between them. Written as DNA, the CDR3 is TGTGCCAGCGGCGCCGGACAAGCGCCCACCGGGGAGCTGTTTTTT. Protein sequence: CASGAGQAPTGELFF.

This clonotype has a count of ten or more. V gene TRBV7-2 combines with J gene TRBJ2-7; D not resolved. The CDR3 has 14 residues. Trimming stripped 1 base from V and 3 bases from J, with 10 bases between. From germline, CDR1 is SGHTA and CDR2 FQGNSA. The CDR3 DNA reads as TGTGCCAGCAGCTTAGTGCCGGGTTTCTACGAGCAGTACTTC. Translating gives CASSLVPGFYEQYF.

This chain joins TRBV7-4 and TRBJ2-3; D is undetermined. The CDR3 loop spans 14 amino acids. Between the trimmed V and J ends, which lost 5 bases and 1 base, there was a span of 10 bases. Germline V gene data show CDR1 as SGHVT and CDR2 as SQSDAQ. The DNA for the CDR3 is TGTGCCAGCAGCGTGACTTGGGGCACAGATACGCAGTATTTT. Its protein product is CASSVTWGTDTQYF.

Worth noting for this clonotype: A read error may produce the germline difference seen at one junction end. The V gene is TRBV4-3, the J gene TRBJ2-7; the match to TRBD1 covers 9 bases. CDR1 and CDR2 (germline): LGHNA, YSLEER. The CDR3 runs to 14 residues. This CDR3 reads CAGSPGTGTYEQYF. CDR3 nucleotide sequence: TGCGCCGGCAGCCCCGGGACAGGGACCTACGAGCAGTACTTC.

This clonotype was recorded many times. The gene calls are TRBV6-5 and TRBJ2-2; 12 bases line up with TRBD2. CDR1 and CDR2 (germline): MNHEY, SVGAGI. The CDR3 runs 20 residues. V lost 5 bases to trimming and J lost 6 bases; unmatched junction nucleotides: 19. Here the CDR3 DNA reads TGTGCCAGCAGTCGATTACCGGGACTAGCGGGTCATAACTGGGCCGGGGAGCTGTTTTTT. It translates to CASSRLPGLAGHNWAGELFF.

CDR3 region: CASSQSNNEQFF. The CDR3 nucleotides are TGTGCCAGCAGCCAGTCCAACAATGAGCAGTTCTTC. J is TRBJ2-1 and V is TRBV5-6; no clear D. The CDR3 is 12 amino acids. Germline lookup yields CDR1 SGHDT and CDR2 YYEEEE. The V end was cut by 4 bases, the J end by 5 bases, with 7 bases between.

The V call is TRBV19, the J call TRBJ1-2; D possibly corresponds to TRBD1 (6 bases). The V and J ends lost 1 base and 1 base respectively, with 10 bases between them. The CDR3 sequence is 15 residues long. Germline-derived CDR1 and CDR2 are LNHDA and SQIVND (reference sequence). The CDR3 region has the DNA TGTGCCAGTAGTATAGCCGGGGGCGGTAACTATGGCTACACCTTC. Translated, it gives CASSIAGGGNYGYTF.

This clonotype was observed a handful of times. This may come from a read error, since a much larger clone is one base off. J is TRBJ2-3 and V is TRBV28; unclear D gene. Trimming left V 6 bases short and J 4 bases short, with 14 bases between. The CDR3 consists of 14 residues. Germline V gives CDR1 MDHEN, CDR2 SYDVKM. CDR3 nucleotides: TGTGCCAGCAGCCAACCCCACGACTCAGATACGCAGTATTTT. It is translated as CASSQPHDSDTQYF.

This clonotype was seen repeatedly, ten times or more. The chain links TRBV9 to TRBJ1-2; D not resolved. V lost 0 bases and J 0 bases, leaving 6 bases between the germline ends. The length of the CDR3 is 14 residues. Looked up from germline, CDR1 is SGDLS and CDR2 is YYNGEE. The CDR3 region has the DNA TGTGCCAGCAGCGTAGGGACTACTAACTATGGCTACACCTTC. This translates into CASSVGTTNYGYTF.

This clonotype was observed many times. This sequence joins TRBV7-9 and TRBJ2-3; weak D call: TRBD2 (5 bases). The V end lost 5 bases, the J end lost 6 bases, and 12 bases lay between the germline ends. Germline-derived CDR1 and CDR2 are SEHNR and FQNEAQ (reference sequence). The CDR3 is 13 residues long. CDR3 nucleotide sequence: TGTGCCAGCAGCCACGGGATTCCCGATACGCAGTATTTT. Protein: CASSHGIPDTQYF.

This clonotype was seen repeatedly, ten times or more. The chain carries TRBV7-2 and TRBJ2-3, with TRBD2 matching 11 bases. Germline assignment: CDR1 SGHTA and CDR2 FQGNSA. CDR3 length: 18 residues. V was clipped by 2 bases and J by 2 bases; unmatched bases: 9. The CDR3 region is CASSLPASGGPSTDTQYF. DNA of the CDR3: TGTGCCAGCAGCTTACCAGCTAGCGGGGGGCCGTCCACAGATACGCAGTATTTT.

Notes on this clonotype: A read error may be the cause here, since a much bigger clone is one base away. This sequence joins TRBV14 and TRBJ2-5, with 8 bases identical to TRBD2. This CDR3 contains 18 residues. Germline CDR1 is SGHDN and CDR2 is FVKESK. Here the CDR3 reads CASSQDVAGTFYQGTQYF. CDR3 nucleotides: TGTGCCAGCAGCCAAGATGTAGCGGGGACCTTCTACCAAGGGACCCAGTACTTC.